These 32 T cell receptor beta chains share one sample of origin, sequenced in a study of blood T cell repertoires in COVID-19. Data came from immunoSEQ multiplex PCR; TCRdb stores just in-frame clones and leaves some out. The sample records 53,000 or so clones, 70% to 90% being singletons. The sample taken for sequencing was peripheral blood. The receptors shown here come from a man older than 75 with acute or convalescent COVID-19.

V and J are TRBV2 and TRBJ2-3; D may be TRBD2 (5 bases). CDR1 and CDR2 from the germline V gene are SNHLY and FYNNEI. The CDR3 is 14 amino acids. Deletions cut 2 bases from V and 6 bases from J, with 12 bases between. The CDR3 DNA sequence: TGTGCCAGCAGTGAAAGGATGACGGGGGATACGCAGTATTTT. The encoded protein is CASSERMTGDTQYF.

The chain recombines TRBV19 with TRBJ2-7; D ambiguous. CDR1 and CDR2 from the germline V gene are LNHDA and SQIVND (reference sequence). Deletions cut 1 base from V and 0 bases from J, with 7 bases between. The CDR3 length is 14 residues. The DNA for the CDR3 is TGTGCCAGTAGTATAGGGAGCAACTCCTACGAGCAGTACTTC. Residues: CASSIGSNSYEQYF. The full variable domain, rest sourced from reference TRBV19 and TRBJ2-7, is DGGITQSPKYLFRKEGQNVTLSCEQNLNHDAMYWYRQDPGQGLRLIYYSQIVNDFQKGDIAEGYSVSREKKESFPLTVTSAQKNPTAFYLCASSIGSNSYEQYFGPGTRLTVT.

The J gene is TRBJ1-1, the V gene TRBV5-4; D is ambiguous. Deletions cut 0 bases from V and 1 base from J, with 7 bases between. CDR1 and CDR2 from the germline V gene are SGHNT and YYREEE (reference sequence). The CDR3 has 14 residues. CDR3 residues: CASSLELENTEAFF. CDR3 in DNA: TGTGCCAGCAGCTTGGAACTCGAGAACACTGAAGCTTTCTTT.

This chain connects TRBV19 to TRBJ2-1; 10 bases are a match to TRBD1. The CDR3 has 14 residues. V lost 3 bases to trimming and J lost 7 bases; unmatched junction nucleotides: 3. From germline, CDR1 is LNHDA and CDR2 SQIVND (reference sequence). The DNA of the CDR3 is TGTGCCAGTAGTATGACAGGGGGCAAGAATGAGCAGTTCTTC. The encoded protein is CASSMTGGKNEQFF.

The chain has TRBV3-1 (or the pseudogene TRBV3-2) and TRBJ2-5; 12 bases line up with TRBD2. The CDR3 is 16 residues long. CDR1 is LGHDT, CDR2 YNNKEL, per germline (reference sequence). V shed 4 bases, J shed 8 bases, and the junction held 11 bases outside the gene matches. The CDR3 DNA sequence: TGTGCCAGCAGCCCTGGACTAGCGGGGAGAAGAGATACCCAGTACTTC. It specifies CASSPGLAGRRDTQYF.

The chain carries TRBV9 and TRBJ2-1; tentatively, D is TRBD1 (6 bases). CDR3 length equals 16 residues. The V and J ends lost 0 bases and 10 bases respectively, with 20 bases between them. Germline-derived CDR1 and CDR2 are SGDLS and YYNGEE. The chain's CDR3 is CASSVDPLGGIGEQFF. The CDR3 DNA sequence: TGTGCCAGCAGCGTAGACCCTCTTGGGGGCATAGGGGAGCAGTTCTTC.

The chain combines TRBV18 with TRBJ1-2; 8 bases match TRBD1. CDR1 and CDR2 from the germline V gene are KGHSH and LQKENI. V shed 6 bases and J 6 bases; nucleotides not matched to a gene: 9. The CDR3 loop spans 14 amino acids. CDR3 residues: CASSAGTGRDGYTF. The CDR3 region has the DNA TGTGCCAGCTCTGCCGGGACAGGACGCGATGGCTACACCTTC. The full variable domain, completed using reference TRBV18 and TRBJ1-2, is NAGVMQNPRHLVRRRGQEARLRCSPMKGHSHVYWYRQLPEEGLKFMVYLQKENIIDESGMPKERFSAEFPKEGPSILRIQQVVRGDSAAYFCASSAGTGRDGYTFGSGTRLTVV.

V gene TRBV5-6 combines with J gene TRBJ1-5; the D is unclear. Germline values: CDR1 SGHDT, CDR2 YYEEEE. CDR3 size: 15 residues. V gave up 4 bases and J gave up 2 bases, with 13 bases separating them. The CDR3 DNA sequence: TGTGCCAGCAGCCGCGGCCCCGCCGGCAATCAGCCCCAGCATTTT. This codes for CASSRGPAGNQPQHF. Supplemented by reference TRBV5-6 and TRBJ1-5, the full variable domain reads DAGVTQSPTHLIKTRGQQVTLRCSPKSGHDTVSWYQQALGQGPQFIFQYYEEEERQRGNFPDRFSGHQFPNYSSELNVNALLLGDSALYLCASSRGPAGNQPQHFGDGTRLSIL.

J is TRBJ1-1 and V is TRBV19; D not certain. From germline, CDR1 is LNHDA and CDR2 SQIVND (reference sequence). There are 14 residues in the CDR3. Trimming pared 6 bases from V and 8 bases from J, leaving 19 bases between. CDR3 coding DNA: TGTGCCAGTAGAAACGGCATCCGGGAAGCAGAAGCTTTCTTT. It encodes CASRNGIREAEAFF.

The V call is TRBV2, the J call TRBJ2-7; 9 nucleotides align to TRBD2. The V segment lost 2 bases and the J segment 6 bases; nucleotides outside the gene matches: 5. CDR1 is SNHLY, CDR2 FYNNEI, per germline. The CDR3 runs to 14 residues. This chain's CDR3 is CASSERSGGLEQYF. The CDR3 DNA reads as TGTGCCAGCAGTGAACGTAGCGGGGGCCTCGAGCAGTACTTC.

The chain is built from TRBV6-5 and TRBJ2-3; 10 nucleotides align to TRBD2. The J segment lost 1 base and the V segment lost 6 bases, leaving 4 bases of the junction unmatched. CDR1 is MNHEY, CDR2 SVGAGI, per germline. CDR3 length: 15 residues. The CDR3 DNA sequence: TGTGCCAGCAGCTCCGGGACTAGCGGCACAGATACGCAGTATTTT. This sequence encodes CASSSGTSGTDTQYF.

V and J are TRBV19 and TRBJ1-2, with TRBD1 matching over 8 bases. Per germline, CDR1 LNHDA and CDR2 SQIVND (reference sequence). J lost 3 bases, V lost 5 bases, and 14 bases had no gene match. The CDR3 contains 17 residues. In nucleotides, the CDR3 is TGTGCCAGTAGTCCTCGCTCAGGGGGCCCATTCGACTATGGCTACACCTTC. Translating gives CASSPRSGGPFDYGYTF.

This clone was picked up one time. The chain has TRBV2 and TRBJ2-2, with a possible D match to TRBD1 (6 bases). The CDR3 is made up of 15 amino acids. CDR1 and CDR2 from the germline V gene are SNHLY and FYNNEI. V lost 5 bases and J 0 bases, leaving 10 bases between the germline ends. This CDR3 is CASSRQGSNTGELFF. In DNA, the CDR3 is TGTGCCAGCAGTAGGCAGGGGTCGAACACCGGGGAGCTGTTTTTT.

The chain has TRBV9 and TRBJ2-3; D is unresolved. Trimming removed 2 bases from V and 0 bases from J, with 13 bases in between. The length of the CDR3 is 16 residues. CDR1 and CDR2 from the germline V gene are SGDLS and YYNGEE. The DNA for the CDR3 is TGTGCCAGCAGCGTGGGCACCGGCCATAGCACAGATACGCAGTATTTT. It is translated as CASSVGTGHSTDTQYF.

This rearrangement joins TRBV4-2 to TRBJ1-6, with 7 bases lining up with TRBD1. The ends lost 6 bases at V and 4 bases at J; junction bases unmatched: 9. The CDR3 totals 16 residues. Germline-derived CDR1 and CDR2 are LGHNA and YNFKEQ. The chain's CDR3 is CASRLSGTAYNSPLHF. CDR3 nucleotides: TGTGCCAGCAGGCTTTCCGGGACAGCTTATAATTCACCCCTCCACTTT.

This clone was seen a single time. The chain joins TRBV18 to TRBJ1-3; D might be TRBD1 (5 bases). V was cut by 3 bases and J by 3 bases, with 12 bases left in between. The CDR3 totals 15 residues. Per germline, CDR1 KGHSH and CDR2 LQKENI. CDR3: CASSPLGRDGNTIYF. CDR3 sequence (DNA): TGTGCCAGCTCACCCCTGGGCAGGGATGGAAACACCATATATTTT.

V and J are TRBV30 and TRBJ1-5, with 10 bases fitting TRBD1. The CDR3 is 13 residues long. CDR1 is GTSNPN, CDR2 SVGIG, per germline (reference sequence). V lost 5 bases, J lost 6 bases, and 4 bases stayed unmatched. The CDR3 bases are TGTGCCTGGGGGACAGGGGCGGGTCAGCCCCAGCATTTT. It encodes CAWGTGAGQPQHF.

In the case of this clone: A read error may account for a junction end that differs from germline. The CDR3 DNA sequence: TGTGCCAGCTCGCCACAGGGGGCAACTGGAAACACCATATATTTT. Amino acids: CASSPQGATGNTIYF. The V call is TRBV18, the J call TRBJ1-3, with 9 nucleotides matching TRBD1. Germline-derived CDR1 and CDR2 are KGHSH and LQKENI. The CDR3 is 15 residues long.

This chain links TRBV27 with TRBJ2-7, with 7 bases fitting TRBD1. The germline V gene has CDR1 MNHEY and CDR2 SMNVEV (reference sequence). The CDR3 has 16 amino acids. Trimming cost V 4 bases and J 1 base; bases outside gene matches: 10. CDR3 sequence: CASSSGGMRGSYEQYF. CDR3 in DNA: TGTGCCAGCAGTTCAGGGGGAATGCGAGGGTCCTACGAGCAGTACTTC.

The chain uses TRBV28 and TRBJ2-7; D unclear. Germline-derived CDR1 and CDR2 are MDHEN and SYDVKM. Deletions cut 5 bases from V and 4 bases from J, with 15 bases between. The CDR3 totals 14 residues. CDR3 DNA sequence: TGTGCCAGCAGTCGCCGGGTCCCCTTTTACGAGCAGTACTTC. It specifies CASSRRVPFYEQYF.

J is TRBJ2-1 and V is TRBV28, with D perhaps TRBD2 (6 bases). CDR3 length: 15 residues. The germline V gene has CDR1 MDHEN and CDR2 SYDVKM. V was pared by 5 bases and J by 3 bases, with 14 bases between. The CDR3 sequence: CASSPGGSNYNEQFF. DNA for the CDR3: TGTGCCAGCAGTCCCGGGGGTTCCAACTACAATGAGCAGTTCTTC.

The chain joins TRBV9 to TRBJ2-1; 11 bases are a match to TRBD2. This CDR3 contains 16 residues. V shed 4 bases, J shed 7 bases, and the junction held 10 bases outside the gene matches. Germline values: CDR1 SGDLS, CDR2 YYNGEE. CDR3 nucleotide sequence: TGTGCCAGCAGCACGTTAGCGGGGGGGTCGGTTAATGAGCAGTTCTTC. It is translated as CASSTLAGGSVNEQFF.

This chain links TRBV24-1 with TRBJ1-2; D may be TRBD1 (6 bases). V shed 4 bases and J shed 4 bases, with 12 bases lying between them. Germline assignment: CDR1 KGHDR and CDR2 SFDVKD. This CDR3 comprises 14 residues. Here the CDR3 reads CATSEAGASYGYTF. DNA for the CDR3: TGTGCCACCAGTGAGGCAGGGGCGTCCTATGGCTACACCTTC.

This clone has only one observation. The CDR3 protein is CASSPRSAGPQETQYF. Here the CDR3 DNA reads TGTGCCAGCTCACCAAGAAGTGCGGGGCCCCAAGAGACCCAGTACTTC. The chain uses TRBV18 and TRBJ2-5; D perhaps matches TRBD2 (6 bases). The CDR3 spans 16 residues. The germline gives CDR1 KGHSH, CDR2 LQKENI. V lost 2 bases and J lost 1, with 14 bases in between.

This clone was recorded once. J is TRBJ2-3 and V is TRBV13, with D hard to call. There are 15 residues in the CDR3. Germline CDR1 is PRHDT and CDR2 is FYEKMQ (reference sequence). Trimming shortened V by 4 bases and J by 3 bases, and 14 bases separated the two germline ends. The CDR3 sequence: CASSYRTLTTDTQYF. CDR3 DNA: TGTGCCAGCAGCTACAGAACACTGACAACAGATACGCAGTATTTT.

The chain combines TRBV28 with TRBJ1-5; no clear D. The CDR3 contains 13 residues. Germline V gene lookup returns CDR1 MDHEN and CDR2 SYDVKM. Trimming took 7 bases from V and 0 from J, leaving 7 bases between them. The CDR3 is CASTGYSNQPQHF. The CDR3 region has the DNA TGTGCCAGCACCGGTTATAGCAATCAGCCCCAGCATTTT.

The chain joins TRBV5-1 to TRBJ2-3, with D maybe TRBD1 (6 bases). Germline lookup yields CDR1 SGHRS and CDR2 YFSETQ. V shed 0 bases and J shed 8 bases, with 13 bases lying between them. The CDR3 length is 14 residues. In DNA form, the CDR3 reads TGCGCCAGCAGCTTGGCGCAGGGGTTGGGTACGCAGTATTTT. Translation: CASSLAQGLGTQYF.

The V call is TRBV5-1, the J call TRBJ2-2; D call uncertain. CDR1 SGHRS and CDR2 YFSETQ come from the germline V gene. The ends were cut back, 3 bases at V and 2 bases at J, with 11 bases in the middle. There are 15 residues in the CDR3. The CDR3 spells CASSSWPKNTGELFF. The CDR3 DNA reads as TGCGCCAGCAGCTCGTGGCCGAAAAACACCGGGGAGCTGTTTTTT.

The chain uses TRBV23-1 and TRBJ1-3, with D perhaps TRBD1 (6 bases). TRBV23-1 is identified as an open reading frame with a role that is uncertain. CDR3 length equals 15 residues. Trimming removed 6 bases from V and 2 bases from J, with 14 bases in between. CDR3 amino acids: CASSYTGRTGNTIYF. CDR3 DNA: TGCGCCAGCAGCTATACAGGGCGAACTGGAAACACCATATATTTT.

The J gene is TRBJ1-2, the V gene TRBV5-1; 10 positions match TRBD1. After removal of 0 bases from V and 2 bases from J, the junction contained 7 bases not matched to a gene. Germline lookup yields CDR1 SGHRS and CDR2 YFSETQ. CDR3 length: 17 residues. In DNA form, the CDR3 reads TGCGCCAGCAGCTTGGCTCCGGACAGGGGGGGCAACTATGGCTACACCTTC. It yields the protein CASSLAPDRGGNYGYTF.

J is TRBJ1-1 and V is TRBV28, with TRBD1 identical over 7 bases. The CDR3 consists of 15 residues. Unmatched junction bases numbered 7, after V lost 2 bases and J lost 4 bases. Germline V gene lookup returns CDR1 MDHEN and CDR2 SYDVKM. The CDR3 coding sequence is TGTGCCAGCAGTTTACCGAGGGGGCTGGCCACTGAAGCTTTCTTT. Its translation: CASSLPRGLATEAFF.

The chain uses TRBV19 and TRBJ1-1, with D hard to call. With 10 bases removed from V and 1 base from J, the gap between germline ends came to 13 bases. This CDR3 spans 13 amino acids. Germline V lookup: CDR1 LNHDA, CDR2 SQIVND (reference sequence). The DNA for the CDR3 is TGTGCCACTAGATATTCGCGGAACACTGAAGCTTTCTTT. It specifies CATRYSRNTEAFF.